These T cell receptor beta chains were read from a single sample in a study of blood T cell repertoires in COVID-19. Data came from immunoSEQ multiplex PCR; TCRdb stores just in-frame clones and leaves some out. The profile shows roughly 150,000 clones, approximately 80% of them singletons. Sequenced sample: peripheral blood. The receptors shown here come from a woman aged 80 or over with COVID-19, enrolled during active disease. Both conserved end residues are part of each CDR3. The order of the fields is V gene, D gene, clone size, J gene, CDR3 DNA, CDR3 protein. A D gene is named only where the DNA matches it firmly. The size field is filled for only some rows; it gives once, few, many or a size class.

>TRBV3-1/TRBV3-2|TRBD2|once|TRBJ2-3
TGTGCCAGCAGCCCCGGGACTAGCGGGGGAGGGTATACGCAGTATTTT
CASSPGTSGGGYTQYF
>TRBV3-1/TRBV3-2|-|-|TRBJ2-1
TGTGCCAGCAGCCAACCGGGTGGTGAGCAGTTCTTC
CASSQPGGEQFF
>TRBV27|-|few|TRBJ1-2
TGTGCCAGCAGAGAATCAGGGTCCTATGGCTACACCTTC
CASRESGSYGYTF
>TRBV2|TRBD1|once|TRBJ1-1
TGTGCCAGCAGTGGACAGGGGCGAACTGAAGCTTTCTTT
CASSGQGRTEAFF
>TRBV19|-|-|TRBJ1-4
TGTGCCAGTAGTATCCAGATAAATGAAAAACTGTTTTTT
CASSIQINEKLFF
>TRBV28|-|-|TRBJ1-2
TGTGCCAGCAGTCTCCAGGTTGGCTACACCTTC
CASSLQVGYTF
>TRBV19|-|-|TRBJ2-1
TGTGCCAGTAGTATCTTCCGGGTGGATGAGCAGTTCTTC
CASSIFRVDEQFF
>TRBV5-1|TRBD1|-|TRBJ2-7
TGCGCCAGCAGTGGGGGACAGGGTACCTACGAGCAGTACTTC
CASSGGQGTYEQYF
>TRBV27|-|-|TRBJ1-2
TGTGCCAGCAGTTTAAAACAGGGCTCTGGCTACACCTTC
CASSLKQGSGYTF
>TRBV3-1/TRBV3-2|-|-|TRBJ2-7
TGTGCCAGTCGTGCGGCGGGTCCTATCTACGAGCAGTACTTC
CASRAAGPIYEQYF
>TRBV3-1/TRBV3-2|TRBD1|-|TRBJ1-2
TGTGCCAGCAGCCCAGGCAGGGGGCGGAACGCAACATACGGCTACACCTTC
CASSPGRGRNATYGYTF
>TRBV7-2|TRBD1|-|TRBJ1-1
TGTGCCAGCAGCGTCCGGGACAGGGGGCCCACTGAAGCTTTCTTT
CASSVRDRGPTEAFF
>TRBV11-2|-|-|TRBJ1-3
TGTGCCAGCAGGCGATACAGGGATTCTGGAAACACCATATATTTT
CASRRYRDSGNTIYF
>TRBV7-3|TRBD1|-|TRBJ2-6
TGTGCCAGCAGCGAACCCGGGACAGGCCCTGGGGCCAACGTCCTGACTTTC
CASSEPGTGPGANVLTF
>TRBV12-2|-|-|TRBJ1-5
TGTGCAAGTCGCTTAGGAACAAACAGGGGGCAGGTAGGTCAGCCCCAGCATTTT
CASRLGTNRGQVGQPQHF
>TRBV6-1|-|-|TRBJ1-2
TGTGCCAGCAGTGAAGCTCAGGGCGGCTACACCTTC
CASSEAQGGYTF
>TRBV2|-|few|TRBJ1-5
TGTGCCAGCACCCAAGGGAGGAGTTTGATTAGCAATCAGCCCCAGCATTTT
CASTQGRSLISNQPQHF
>TRBV16|-|-|TRBJ1-3
TGTGCCAGCAGCAAGGACGGGATCTCTGGAAACACCATATATTTT
CASSKDGISGNTIYF
>TRBV7-9|-|-|TRBJ1-6
TGTGCCAGCAGCTCCCAGGGCTATAATTCACCCCTCCACTTT
CASSSQGYNSPLHF
>TRBV2|-|-|TRBJ1-4
TGTGCTACTAGAAGGGCGGCTAATGAAAAACTGTTTTTT
CATRRAANEKLFF
>TRBV28|-|-|TRBJ1-3
TGTGCCACCCGGACAGCTGGAAACACCATATATTTT
CATRTAGNTIYF
>TRBV29-1|TRBD1|-|TRBJ2-7
TGCAGCGTTTCTTCCGGGACAGGGTATAGCGAGCAGTACTTC
CSVSSGTGYSEQYF